This record concerns one T cell receptor (beta chain) sequence. Antigen: not known. Constant-segment primers were used for 5'RACE, and the resulting TCR alpha and TCR beta cDNA libraries carried sample barcodes and UMIs. TCRdb reprocessed the 5' RACE reads via MiXCR and lists one record per CDR3 protein. The sample yields nearly 350,000 distinct CDR3 sequences, 10% to 15% seen once. These data come from a study of T-cell memory formation after mild COVID-19. Regarding the study as a whole: Among CD4+ contracting clones, most were CM and EM, and CD8+ ones EMRA.

This CDR3 has 13 amino acids. V was shortened by 1 base and J by 8 bases, with 8 bases between the two germline ends. Germline CDR1 and CDR2: MGHRA and YSYEKL. Sequences were obtained from PBMCs or a T cell subset sorted from them (not recorded which). V is TRBV4-1 and J is TRBJ1-4; D call uncertain. The source of this sequence is a young man who had mild COVID-19 (a few samples of this study predate the infection). Cell type and time point are not known. In nucleotides, the CDR3 is TGCGCCAGCAGCCAAGTCATCAGGGAAAAACTGTTTTTT. Translated: CASSQVIREKLFF.